A selection of T cell receptor beta chains follows, all from one sample in a study of T cells in Graves' hyperthyroidism and ophthalmopathy. A single record per CDR3 protein comes from TCRdb applying MiXCR to the multiplex PCR reads. The data show a few hundred thousand distinct CDR3 sequences, roughly 14% seen once. Source material: blood. Receptors were obtained from a man in his thirties or forties with Graves' hyperthyroidism that later progressed to Graves' ophthalmopathy. Both conserved end residues are part of each CDR3. The order of the fields is CDR3 protein, CDR3 DNA, D gene, V gene, CDR3 length, clone size, J gene. A D gene is named only where the DNA matches it firmly. Size is stated for part of the rows, as once, few or many counts, or as a class when the clone is expanded.

CDR3aa: CASSPVGTTAIPGNTIYF
CDR3nt: TGTGCCAGCTCACCCGTGGGGACGACTGCTATCCCTGGAAACACCATATATTTT
d_gene: NA
v_gene: TRBV27
len: 18
abundance: once
j_gene: TRBJ1-3

CDR3aa: CASRGGTANTGELFF
CDR3nt: TGTGCCAGCAGGGGAGGGACAGCGAACACCGGGGAGCTGTTTTTT
d_gene: NA
v_gene: TRBV6-1
len: 15
abundance: many
j_gene: TRBJ2-2

CDR3aa: CASSPSTQYF
CDR3nt: TGTGCCAGCAGCCCAAGCACGCAGTATTTT
d_gene: NA
v_gene: TRBV7-9
len: 10
abundance: few
j_gene: TRBJ2-3

CDR3aa: CASSSEGTSTDTQYF
CDR3nt: TGTGCCAGCAGTTCGGAGGGTACTAGCACAGATACGCAGTATTTT
d_gene: NA
v_gene: TRBV28
len: 15
abundance: many
j_gene: TRBJ2-3

CDR3aa: CASSSPVWTGVTGELFF
CDR3nt: TGTGCCAGCAGCTCACCTGTCTGGACAGGGGTCACCGGGGAGCTGTTTTTT
d_gene: TRBD1
v_gene: TRBV9
len: 17
abundance: few
j_gene: TRBJ2-2

CDR3aa: CASRDRTGYTGELFF
CDR3nt: TGTGCCAGCAGGGACCGGACAGGATACACCGGGGAGCTGTTTTTT
d_gene: TRBD1
v_gene: TRBV6-1
len: 15
abundance: NA
j_gene: TRBJ2-2

CDR3aa: CASSADWNTGELFF
CDR3nt: TGTGCCAGCAGCGCGGATTGGAACACCGGGGAGCTGTTTTTT
d_gene: NA
v_gene: TRBV7-9
len: 14
abundance: few
j_gene: TRBJ2-2

CDR3aa: CASSFSQAGDYEQYF
CDR3nt: TGTGCCAGCAGCTTTAGTCAAGCGGGGGACTACGAGCAGTACTTC
d_gene: TRBD2
v_gene: TRBV7-6
len: 15
abundance: many
j_gene: TRBJ2-7

CDR3aa: CASSDRRDSPYGYTF
CDR3nt: TGTGCCAGCAGTGATAGGCGGGACTCACCCTATGGCTACACCTTC
d_gene: NA
v_gene: TRBV2
len: 15
abundance: NA
j_gene: TRBJ1-2

CDR3aa: CAISESIGLNTEAFF
CDR3nt: TGTGCCATCAGTGAGTCCATAGGGTTGAACACTGAAGCTTTCTTT
d_gene: NA
v_gene: TRBV10-3
len: 15
abundance: few
j_gene: TRBJ1-1

CDR3aa: CSVEDSLHTEAFF
CDR3nt: TGCAGCGTTGAGGACAGTTTGCACACTGAAGCTTTCTTT
d_gene: NA
v_gene: TRBV29-1
len: 13
abundance: many
j_gene: TRBJ1-1

CDR3aa: CASSSVWASGPQETQYF
CDR3nt: TGTGCCAGCAGCAGCGTCTGGGCTAGCGGGCCTCAAGAGACCCAGTACTTC
d_gene: TRBD2
v_gene: TRBV5-1
len: 17
abundance: NA
j_gene: TRBJ2-5

CDR3aa: CASSENTPGRDEQYF
CDR3nt: TGCGCCAGCAGCGAGAACACCCCGGGACGCGACGAGCAGTACTTC
d_gene: NA
v_gene: TRBV5-1
len: 15
abundance: NA
j_gene: TRBJ2-7

CDR3aa: CASSFRSGSAKNIQYF
CDR3nt: TGTGCCAGCAGTTTCCGCTCAGGGAGTGCCAAAAACATTCAGTACTTC
d_gene: NA
v_gene: TRBV12-3/TRBV12-4
len: 16
abundance: NA
j_gene: TRBJ2-4

CDR3aa: CATRGVGRGETQYF
CDR3nt: TGTGCCACCCGAGGGGTGGGGAGGGGCGAGACCCAGTACTTC
d_gene: TRBD2
v_gene: TRBV11-2
len: 14
abundance: NA
j_gene: TRBJ2-5

CDR3aa: CAWRGGAGETGELFF
CDR3nt: TGTGCCTGGAGAGGGGGCGCGGGAGAAACCGGGGAGCTGTTTTTT
d_gene: NA
v_gene: TRBV30
len: 15
abundance: NA
j_gene: TRBJ2-2

CDR3aa: CASSVGLAGITDTQYF
CDR3nt: TGTGCCAGCAGCGTAGGACTAGCGGGAATCACAGATACGCAGTATTTT
d_gene: TRBD2
v_gene: TRBV9
len: 16
abundance: few
j_gene: TRBJ2-3

CDR3aa: CASSLDGYGYTF
CDR3nt: TGTGCCAGCAGCTTAGACGGCTATGGCTACACCTTC
d_gene: NA
v_gene: TRBV11-3
len: 12
abundance: many
j_gene: TRBJ1-2

CDR3aa: CAIRPGGGYEQYF
CDR3nt: TGTGCCATCCGGCCCGGGGGGGGCTACGAGCAGTACTTC
d_gene: TRBD2
v_gene: TRBV10-3
len: 13
abundance: NA
j_gene: TRBJ2-7

CDR3aa: CASSTTLGQPKGYTF
CDR3nt: TGTGCCAGCAGTACCACATTGGGACAGCCCAAGGGCTACACCTTC
d_gene: TRBD1
v_gene: TRBV6-1
len: 15
abundance: NA
j_gene: TRBJ1-2

CDR3aa: CASSPGLAGEPDTDTQYF
CDR3nt: TGTGCCAGCAGCCCGGGACTAGCGGGGGAGCCAGACACAGATACGCAGTATTTT
d_gene: TRBD2
v_gene: TRBV13
len: 18
abundance: NA
j_gene: TRBJ2-3

CDR3aa: CSARAPGQGTHSNQPQHF
CDR3nt: TGCAGTGCTAGAGCCCCGGGACAGGGGACACATAGCAATCAGCCCCAGCATTTT
d_gene: TRBD1
v_gene: TRBV20-1
len: 18
abundance: many
j_gene: TRBJ1-5

CDR3aa: CASGPSGGEAFF
CDR3nt: TGTGCCAGCGGACCTAGTGGGGGGGAAGCTTTCTTT
d_gene: NA
v_gene: TRBV12-3/TRBV12-4
len: 12
abundance: few
j_gene: TRBJ1-1

CDR3aa: CASSNQPGQGNEKLFF
CDR3nt: TGTGCCAGCAGCAACCAACCGGGACAGGGGAATGAAAAACTGTTTTTT
d_gene: TRBD1
v_gene: TRBV6-1
len: 16
abundance: many
j_gene: TRBJ1-4

CDR3aa: CASSPEQGGNTEAFF
CDR3nt: TGTGCCAGCAGTCCCGAACAGGGGGGGAACACTGAAGCTTTCTTT
d_gene: TRBD1
v_gene: TRBV27
len: 15
abundance: many
j_gene: TRBJ1-1

CDR3aa: CASSFRDRGRSPLHF
CDR3nt: TGTGCCAGCAGTTTCAGGGACAGGGGGCGGTCACCCCTCCACTTT
d_gene: TRBD1
v_gene: TRBV12-3/TRBV12-4
len: 15
abundance: many
j_gene: TRBJ1-6

CDR3aa: CASSRASTDTQYF
CDR3nt: TGTGCCAGCAGTAGGGCAAGCACAGATACGCAGTATTTT
d_gene: NA
v_gene: TRBV9
len: 13
abundance: many
j_gene: TRBJ2-3

CDR3aa: CASSSGLAYYQETQYF
CDR3nt: TGTGCCAGCAGTTCGGGACTAGCCTACTACCAAGAGACCCAGTACTTC
d_gene: TRBD2
v_gene: TRBV28
len: 16
abundance: NA
j_gene: TRBJ2-5

CDR3aa: CASSYSAGGSTEAFF
CDR3nt: TGTGCCAGCAGTTACTCAGCCGGGGGCAGTACTGAAGCTTTCTTT
d_gene: NA
v_gene: TRBV6-5
len: 15
abundance: NA
j_gene: TRBJ1-1

CDR3aa: CASSDSRVPSTGELFF
CDR3nt: TGTGCCAGCAGCGACAGCAGGGTTCCGAGCACCGGGGAGCTGTTTTTT
d_gene: NA
v_gene: TRBV9
len: 16
abundance: NA
j_gene: TRBJ2-2

CDR3aa: CASRWADTQYF
CDR3nt: TGTGCCAGCAGGTGGGCAGATACGCAGTATTTT
d_gene: NA
v_gene: TRBV7-9
len: 11
abundance: NA
j_gene: TRBJ2-3

CDR3aa: CASSSRERGGHDEQFF
CDR3nt: TGTGCCAGCAGCTCTCGGGAGCGGGGGGGCCACGATGAGCAGTTCTTC
d_gene: TRBD2
v_gene: TRBV5-4
len: 16
abundance: NA
j_gene: TRBJ2-1

CDR3aa: CSVEDPGQGSYNEQFF
CDR3nt: TGCAGCGTTGAAGATCCGGGACAGGGGAGCTACAATGAGCAGTTTTTC
d_gene: TRBD1
v_gene: TRBV29-1
len: 16
abundance: few
j_gene: TRBJ2-7

CDR3aa: CASSQDSGTGNQPQHF
CDR3nt: TGTGCCAGCAGCCAAGACTCAGGGACGGGAAATCAGCCCCAGCATTTT
d_gene: NA
v_gene: TRBV3-1
len: 16
abundance: many
j_gene: TRBJ1-5

CDR3aa: CSARVWGNTEAFF
CDR3nt: TGCAGTGCTAGAGTTTGGGGGAACACTGAAGCTTTCTTT
d_gene: NA
v_gene: TRBV20-1
len: 13
abundance: few
j_gene: TRBJ1-1

CDR3aa: CASSPLGVASTGELFF
CDR3nt: TGTGCCAGCAGTCCCCTAGGGGTTGCGAGCACCGGGGAGCTGTTTTTT
d_gene: NA
v_gene: TRBV27
len: 16
abundance: NA
j_gene: TRBJ2-2

CDR3aa: CSARGGGSGNTIYF
CDR3nt: TGCAGTGCTAGGGGAGGGGGTTCTGGAAACACCATATATTTT
d_gene: NA
v_gene: TRBV20-1
len: 14
abundance: few
j_gene: TRBJ1-3

CDR3aa: CASLLTDTQYF
CDR3nt: TGTGCCAGCTTGCTCACAGATACGCAGTATTTT
d_gene: NA
v_gene: TRBV18
len: 11
abundance: many
j_gene: TRBJ2-3

CDR3aa: CASSGAGTADTDTQYF
CDR3nt: TGTGCCAGCAGTGGCGCCGGGACAGCCGACACAGATACGCAGTATTTT
d_gene: TRBD1
v_gene: TRBV11-3
len: 16
abundance: many
j_gene: TRBJ2-3

CDR3aa: CASSYAQALSNQPQHF
CDR3nt: TGTGCCAGCAGTTACGCACAGGCCCTTAGCAATCAGCCCCAGCATTTT
d_gene: NA
v_gene: TRBV6-1
len: 16
abundance: many
j_gene: TRBJ1-5

CDR3aa: CASSFTGQAKNIQYF
CDR3nt: TGTGCCAGCAGTTTTACAGGGCAGGCCAAAAACATTCAGTACTTC
d_gene: NA
v_gene: TRBV28
len: 15
abundance: many
j_gene: TRBJ2-4

CDR3aa: CASSTGTGGREGYGYTF
CDR3nt: TGTGCCAGCTCTACCGGGACAGGGGGCCGGGAAGGCTATGGCTACACCTTC
d_gene: TRBD1
v_gene: TRBV18
len: 17
abundance: few
j_gene: TRBJ1-2

CDR3aa: CASSLTPTGAGGYGYTF
CDR3nt: TGTGCCAGCAGTTTAACCCCCACGGGGGCGGGAGGGTATGGCTACACCTTC
d_gene: NA
v_gene: TRBV27
len: 17
abundance: few
j_gene: TRBJ1-2

CDR3aa: CASSPLLTQYF
CDR3nt: TGTGCCAGCAGCCCCCTCTTGACCCAGTACTTC
d_gene: NA
v_gene: TRBV7-9
len: 11
abundance: NA
j_gene: TRBJ2-5

CDR3aa: CASSPRWGTGANVLTF
CDR3nt: TGTGCCAGCAGCCCCCGGTGGGGAACCGGGGCCAACGTCCTGACTTTC
d_gene: NA
v_gene: TRBV11-2
len: 16
abundance: few
j_gene: TRBJ2-6

CDR3aa: CASSQTGGDQPQHF
CDR3nt: TGTGCCAGCAGCCAGACAGGGGGCGATCAGCCCCAGCATTTT
d_gene: TRBD1
v_gene: TRBV16
len: 14
abundance: NA
j_gene: TRBJ1-5

CDR3aa: CAARSGQGFEKLFF
CDR3nt: TGCGCCGCCCGGTCGGGACAGGGTTTTGAAAAACTGTTTTTT
d_gene: TRBD1
v_gene: TRBV10-2
len: 14
abundance: NA
j_gene: TRBJ1-4

CDR3aa: CASSRALNTEAFF
CDR3nt: TGTGCTAGCAGCCGGGCCCTTAACACTGAAGCTTTCTTT
d_gene: NA
v_gene: TRBV7-7
len: 13
abundance: few
j_gene: TRBJ1-1

CDR3aa: CASSGTGNQPQHF
CDR3nt: TGTGCCAGCAGTGGGACAGGCAATCAGCCCCAGCATTTT
d_gene: NA
v_gene: TRBV2
len: 13
abundance: many
j_gene: TRBJ1-5

CDR3aa: CASSLRMGSTYEQYF
CDR3nt: TGTGCCAGCAGCCTACGGATGGGTTCAACCTACGAGCAGTACTTC
d_gene: NA
v_gene: TRBV7-2
len: 15
abundance: few
j_gene: TRBJ2-7

CDR3aa: CASSLSDGGYGYTF
CDR3nt: TGTGCCAGCAGCTTATCCGACGGGGGCTATGGCTACACCTTC
d_gene: NA
v_gene: TRBV11-2
len: 14
abundance: many
j_gene: TRBJ1-2

CDR3aa: CASSFTLGNTEAFF
CDR3nt: TGTGCCAGCAGCTTCACGTTGGGAAACACTGAAGCTTTCTTT
d_gene: NA
v_gene: TRBV7-3
len: 14
abundance: NA
j_gene: TRBJ1-1

CDR3aa: CASSFGTGRDTQYF
CDR3nt: TGCGCCAGCAGCTTCGGGACAGGGCGTGATACGCAGTATTTT
d_gene: TRBD1
v_gene: TRBV5-1
len: 14
abundance: many
j_gene: TRBJ2-3

CDR3aa: CASSEQGSRDTQYF
CDR3nt: TGTGCCAGCAGTGAACAGGGTTCAAGAGATACGCAGTATTTT
d_gene: NA
v_gene: TRBV2
len: 14
abundance: many
j_gene: TRBJ2-3

CDR3aa: CASTTSGVYEQYF
CDR3nt: TGTGCCAGCACTACTAGCGGGGTCTACGAGCAGTACTTC
d_gene: TRBD2
v_gene: TRBV28
len: 13
abundance: many
j_gene: TRBJ2-7

CDR3aa: CASSLGGRVAFF
CDR3nt: TGTGCCAGCAGCCTGGGGGGACGTGTAGCTTTCTTT
d_gene: NA
v_gene: TRBV12-3/TRBV12-4
len: 12
abundance: many
j_gene: TRBJ1-1

CDR3aa: CATGEGQETQYF
CDR3nt: TGTGCCACCGGGGAGGGCCAAGAGACCCAGTACTTC
d_gene: TRBD2
v_gene: TRBV12-3/TRBV12-4
len: 12
abundance: NA
j_gene: TRBJ2-5

CDR3aa: CASSVGTGGGTEAFF
CDR3nt: TGTGCCAGCAGCGTAGGAACAGGTGGGGGCACTGAAGCTTTCTTT
d_gene: NA
v_gene: TRBV9
len: 15
abundance: few
j_gene: TRBJ1-1

CDR3aa: CASSQGQGAHEQYF
CDR3nt: TGTGCCAGCAGCCAAGGACAGGGGGCCCACGAGCAGTACTTC
d_gene: TRBD1
v_gene: TRBV13
len: 14
abundance: many
j_gene: TRBJ2-7